This entry features one T cell receptor (beta chain) sequence. Its cognate antigen has yet to be identified. No base qualities exist here, and no much larger clone lies one base off it. The CDR3, cysteine through phenylalanine, is 15 amino acids long. Kept here is only the CDR3 DNA, which spans 45 bases and is read in frame from base 1. Trimming removed 4 bases from V and 3 bases from J, leaving 16 bases between the germline ends. CDR1 and CDR2 are read off the germline V gene as SGHDT and YYEEEE. This entry belongs to a study of blood T cell repertoires in COVID-19 (TCRdb year 2020). Turning to the overall study: Collaborator samples came from the United States, Italy and Spain and covered acute and convalescent phases of COVID-19. The dataset comprised deeply sampled blood TCRbeta repertoires from subjects exposed to, actively infected with, or recovered from COVID-19. The samples were drawn from the first 160 participants of the ongoing ImmuneRACE study and from under 1,500 subjects provided by 6 global collaborators. The sample metadata nearly always contained a de-identified subject ID, COVID-19 status, age in years and sex. HLA class I and class II types, where available, came from metadata supplied by the sample provider rather than from assay-based typing. The material from the prospective study consisted of cDNA or gDNA derived from T cells, B-cell-depleted T cells, or PBMCs. A freely available public database, intended as a resource for researchers studying the immune response to SARS-CoV-2, is where the repertoires were released.

Findings and caveats that apply to the study as a whole: The amount of clinical and demographic metadata varied by source and participant and was provided uncurated.

Samples from volunteer blood donors who had recovered from COVID-19 were contributed by a second Seattle source. The collaborating institutions used their own protocols to collect whole blood in K2EDTA tubes. For TCRbeta analysis, collaborators shipped samples as frozen whole blood, isolated PBMCs, or DNA extracted from either of those sample types. TCRbeta CDR3 regions were amplified from genomic DNA by means of the immunoSEQ Assay, a bias-controlled multiplex PCR. Per the original workflow: Within the assay, amplification of reference gene primers was used to estimate how many nucleated cells each sample contained. To quantify the absolute abundance of each unique TCRbeta CDR3 rearrangement, sequence reads were collapsed and filtered. For each sample, productive Simpson clonality was calculated as the square root of Simpson's diversity index over productive rearrangements. Imported from immuneACCESS, the table was reduced by TCRdb to in-frame sequences with V and J called. These copies leave out some clones; in studies compared against another copy, an unresolved V gene accounts for under half, and the cause of the remainder is not known. V, J and clone size are those of that table, while D and trimming were read from the DNA. The sample contains approximately 170,000 clones, around 85% of them found a single time. Approximately 1.2% of the sample lies in the top ten.

Sequencing was performed on peripheral blood. The rearrangement joined TRBV5-6 to TRBJ1-2; possibly the D gene is TRBD1, per 5 matching bases. The TCR comes from a man aged 55 to 70 who had recovered from COVID-19. The nucleotide sequence reads TGTGCCAGCAGCCCGTTAGAGGCAGGGTACTATGGCTACACCTTC. The resulting protein is CASSPLEAGYYGYTF. This CDR3, with the reference TRBV5-6 and TRBJ1-2 proteins standing in past its ends, gives the full variable domain DAGVTQSPTHLIKTRGQQVTLRCSPKSGHDTVSWYQQALGQGPQFIFQYYEEEERQRGNFPDRFSGHQFPNYSSELNVNALLLGDSALYLCASSPLEAGYYGYTFGSGTRLTVV.